Listed below are T cell receptor beta chains from one sample, sequenced in a study of blood T cell repertoires in COVID-19. TCRdb keeps only in-frame clones here, not all; method: immunoSEQ multiplex PCR. The sample has about 190,000 clones; around 80% are singletons. Material for sequencing was peripheral blood. The receptors come from a man in his fifties who had recovered from COVID-19. Each CDR3 is given with its conserved first and last residue. D genes are given only for firm matches. A clone size is listed for some rows: how often the clone was seen (once, few, many), or a class if it is expanded.

J,V,D,size,DNA,CDR3
TRBJ1-1,TRBV5-6,.,.,TGTGCCAGCAGCTCGCCGGGAGAGTCGAACACTGAAGCTTTCTTT,CASSSPGESNTEAFF
TRBJ2-7,TRBV6-1,.,.,TGTGCCAGCAGTGAACTACTAGTTGCGTACGAGCAGTACTTC,CASSELLVAYEQYF
TRBJ2-4,TRBV6-5,.,.,TGTGCCAGCACCCCCCCCGGTTCCAAAAACATTCAGTACTTC,CASTPPGSKNIQYF
TRBJ2-3,TRBV29-1,.,.,TGCAGCGTTGAACACGAGACAGACGATTGGCGGACAGATACGCAGTATTTT,CSVEHETDDWRTDTQYF
TRBJ1-1,TRBV2,.,.,TGTGCCAGCAGTGAAGCGCCAGGGTATATACCTTTCTTT,CASSEAPGYIPFF
TRBJ2-1,TRBV11-2,TRBD2,.,TGTGCCAGCAGCTTAGCTGGCGGGGGCTACAATGAGCAGTTCTTC,CASSLAGGGYNEQFF
TRBJ2-1,TRBV30,TRBD2,.,TGTGCCTGGAGTGTTTTAGCGGGTCCCTACAATGAGCAGTTCTTC,CAWSVLAGPYNEQFF
TRBJ2-3,TRBV12-5,.,.,TGTGCTAGTTCAGGGAATACGCAGTATTTT,CASSGNTQYF
TRBJ2-2,TRBV9,.,.,TGTGCCAGCAGCTCAAGGTCGGCAGGGGTGGCAAGGACCTGGGAGCTGTTTTTT,CASSSRSAGVARTWELFF
TRBJ2-5,TRBV5-6,TRBD1,.,TGTGCCAGCAGCTTGGGACAGGGGTCATCACAAGAGACCCAGTACTTC,CASSLGQGSSQETQYF
TRBJ2-7,TRBV6-2/TRBV6-3,.,.,TGTGCCAGCAGTTACGAAATCGAGCTTCCCATCTACGAGCAGTACTTC,CASSYEIELPIYEQYF
TRBJ1-5,TRBV5-6,.,.,TGTGCCAGCAGCTTGGCCGGCAATCAGCCCCAGCATTTT,CASSLAGNQPQHF
TRBJ2-1,TRBV5-4,.,.,TGTGCCAGCAGCCTGGAGGGGCCGCGAGGTGCTGAGCAGTTCTTC,CASSLEGPRGAEQFF
TRBJ2-2,TRBV12-3/TRBV12-4,.,.,TGTGCCAGCAGTGACTACCGCACCGGGGAGCTGTTTTTT,CASSDYRTGELFF
TRBJ2-1,TRBV5-5,TRBD2,.,TGTGCCAGCAGCCGAAGGTGGGCGGGAGCGGGTCACGACAATGAGCAGTTCTTC,CASSRRWAGAGHDNEQFF
TRBJ2-7,TRBV10-2,.,.,TGCGCCAGCAGTGAGGGGCCTCCTACGTTCAAGCAGTACTTC,CASSEGPPTFKQYF
TRBJ1-1,TRBV15,.,.,TGTGCCACCAGCAGGAGGGCAGAGAACACTGAAGCTTTCTTT,CATSRRAENTEAFF
TRBJ2-3,TRBV21-1,.,.,TGTGCCAGCAGCCCCGTTAACGGGAGGTACACAGATACGCAGTATTTT,CASSPVNGRYTDTQYF
TRBJ2-1,TRBV9,TRBD2,.,TGTGCCAGCAGCCTCCCTAGCGGGGGAAATAATGAGCAGTTCTTC,CASSLPSGGNNEQFF
TRBJ2-7,TRBV19,TRBD1,.,TGTGCCAGTAGCATAGGGGGACAGAGCTTTGGGCAGTACTTC,CASSIGGQSFGQYF
TRBJ2-1,TRBV5-1,TRBD2,.,TGCGCCAGCAGCTGGGAGACTAGCGGGAAAGGTGAGCAGTTCTTC,CASSWETSGKGEQFF
TRBJ2-1,TRBV27,.,once,TGTGCCAGCAGTTCACTTAAGGCCCACGGGAGCGGAGGCAATGAGCAGTTCTTC,CASSSLKAHGSGGNEQFF
TRBJ1-1,TRBV18,.,.,TGTGCCAGCTCTTTCGGGCCGGGGGGATTGGACACTGAAGCTTTCTTT,CASSFGPGGLDTEAFF
TRBJ1-5,TRBV7-9,TRBD1,.,TGTGCCAGCAGCGCGGACAGGGGGCAAGGTCAGCCCCAGCATTTT,CASSADRGQGQPQHF
TRBJ1-5,TRBV9,TRBD1,.,TGTGCCAGCATCGACAGGGGGCTAGGCAATCAGCCCCAGCATTTT,CASIDRGLGNQPQHF
TRBJ2-3,TRBV30,TRBD2,.,TGTGCCTGTTCTAGCGGGAGCACAGATACGCAGTATTTT,CACSSGSTDTQYF
TRBJ1-2,TRBV6-1,TRBD1,.,TGTGCCAGCAGTGAACAGGGGGCTATAAACTATGGCTACACCTTC,CASSEQGAINYGYTF
TRBJ2-7,TRBV5-1,.,once,TGCGCCAGCAGCTTTAAATACGAGCAGTACTTC,CASSFKYEQYF
TRBJ2-1,TRBV7-6,TRBD2,.,TGTGCCAGCAGCTACGAAGCGGGGGTGGCCTACAATGAGCAGTTCTTC,CASSYEAGVAYNEQFF
TRBJ2-5,TRBV18,TRBD1,.,TGTGCCAGCTCGCGTAACAGGGGCCAAGAGACCCAGTACTTC,CASSRNRGQETQYF
TRBJ2-2,TRBV2,TRBD2,.,TGTGCCAGCGGGGGGGCTGGCGGGAGGTTCGACACCGGGGAGCTGTTTTTT,CASGGAGGRFDTGELFF
TRBJ2-7,TRBV29-1,.,.,TGCAGCGTTAAAGACAGGATTATTGGTTACGAGCAGTACTTC,CSVKDRIIGYEQYF
TRBJ2-7,TRBV7-3,.,.,TGTGCCAGCAGCTTTGAGGTAAACCGGCGGTCCTCCTACGAGCAGTACTTC,CASSFEVNRRSSYEQYF
TRBJ2-3,TRBV30,.,.,TGTGCCTGGAGTGTAACCCCGGGAGATACGCAGTATTTT,CAWSVTPGDTQYF
TRBJ1-5,TRBV3-1/TRBV3-2,.,.,TGTGCCAGCAGCCAAGACGCAGGGCGACAGCCCCAGCATTTT,CASSQDAGRQPQHF
TRBJ2-6,TRBV2,TRBD2,.,TGTGCCAGCAGCGCGACTAGCGTGGCCTCTGGGGCCAACGTCCTGACTTTC,CASSATSVASGANVLTF
TRBJ2-2,TRBV11-3,TRBD2,.,TGTGCCAGCAGCCGCCGCTCTAGCGGGACCGGGGAGCTGTTTTTT,CASSRRSSGTGELFF
TRBJ2-7,TRBV5-1,TRBD1,.,TGCGCCAGCAGAGACAGGGGTAAGATCGACGAGCAGTACTTC,CASRDRGKIDEQYF
TRBJ2-7,TRBV10-3,TRBD1,.,TGTGCCATCAGCTTGACAGGGGGCAAGTACGAGCAGTACTTC,CAISLTGGKYEQYF
TRBJ2-1,TRBV5-1,TRBD2,.,TGCGCCAGCAGCTCCTCGGGACTAGCGGGGGGAAATGAGCAGTTCTTC,CASSSSGLAGGNEQFF
TRBJ1-1,TRBV9,.,.,TGTGCCAGCAGCGCAGAATCTTTAGGGGGGGCCGAATTCACTGAAGCTTTCTTT,CASSAESLGGAEFTEAFF
TRBJ2-5,TRBV6-6,.,once,TGTGCCAGCAGTTACTCGAGCGGCCAAGAGACCCAGTACTTC,CASSYSSGQETQYF
TRBJ2-3,TRBV9,TRBD1,once,TGTGCCAGCAGCGTCCCGGGACAGGGGGCGGTAGATACGCAGTATTTT,CASSVPGQGAVDTQYF
TRBJ2-5,TRBV7-8,TRBD2,.,TGTGCCAGCAGCTTCGCAAGGAGATCTAGCGGGAGCCCCGGTGAGACCCAGTACTTC,CASSFARRSSGSPGETQYF
TRBJ2-7,TRBV18,TRBD2,.,TGTGCCAGCTCACCCATCGGGACTAGCGGGAGTTCTAGCGAGCAGTACTTC,CASSPIGTSGSSSEQYF
TRBJ2-7,TRBV7-9,TRBD2,.,TGTGCCAGCAGGGGGACTAGCGGGAAGGGCTACGAGCAGTACTTC,CASRGTSGKGYEQYF
TRBJ2-6,TRBV30,.,.,TGTGCCTGGAGCGGGAACCCGGTTGGGGCCAACGTCCTGACTTTC,CAWSGNPVGANVLTF
TRBJ1-1,TRBV19,TRBD1,.,TGTGCCAGTAGTATAAGGCCACAGGGGGTAGGCACTGAAGCTTTCTTT,CASSIRPQGVGTEAFF
TRBJ1-2,TRBV28,.,.,TGTGCCAGCAGTTTCCATACAGGGTATTTCGATGGCTACACCTTC,CASSFHTGYFDGYTF
TRBJ2-3,TRBV2,TRBD2,.,TGTGCCAGCAGTACCTCGACTAGCGGGAGGGCCGTTTATAGAGATACGCAGTATTTT,CASSTSTSGRAVYRDTQYF
TRBJ2-7,TRBV5-8,.,.,TGTGCCAGCCAGGGACACTCCTACGAGCAGTACTTC,CASQGHSYEQYF
TRBJ1-2,TRBV27,TRBD1,once,TGTGCCAGCAGGCCGTCGGGACAGCTTTATGGCTACACCTTC,CASRPSGQLYGYTF
TRBJ1-2,TRBV30,.,.,TGTGCCTGGAGTTCGGGGTTTGGTGCTGGCTACACCTTC,CAWSSGFGAGYTF
TRBJ2-7,TRBV12-3/TRBV12-4,.,.,TGTGCCAGCAGTTACAATACCTACGAGCAGTACTTC,CASSYNTYEQYF